The 7 T cell receptor beta chains presented below share a single source sample, sequenced in a study of blood T cell repertoires in COVID-19. TCRdb keeps only in-frame clones here, not all; method: immunoSEQ multiplex PCR. This table holds around 19,000 clones, 91% found once. Sequencing was done on a sample of peripheral blood. Receptor source: a man between 70 and 80 years old with active COVID-19.

The genes are TRBV28 and TRBJ2-1, with 8 bases matching TRBD1. V shed 3 bases and J 2 bases; nucleotides not matched to a gene: 9. The CDR3 contains 17 residues. Germline CDR1 is MDHEN and CDR2 is SYDVKM. The CDR3 DNA is TGTGCCAGCAGTTTGCTCGAGACAGGGGTCCCCTACAATGAGCAGTTCTTC. Translating gives CASSLLETGVPYNEQFF.

CDR3 loop: CASNPPPAGNTEAFF. The CDR3 region has the DNA TGTGCCAGCAACCCCCCCCCGGCGGGGAACACTGAAGCTTTCTTT. The rearrangement joins TRBV6-6 to TRBJ1-1; D unclear. Trimming stripped 7 bases from V and 1 base from J, with 16 bases between. The length of the CDR3 is 15 residues. Germline assignment: CDR1 MNHNY and CDR2 SVGAGI (reference sequence).

The V call is TRBV19, the J call TRBJ2-1, with 10 bases matching TRBD2. Germline V gene sequence: CDR1 LNHDA, CDR2 SQIVND (reference sequence). This CDR3 region has 15 residues. The V segment lost 1 base and the J segment 4 bases; nucleotides outside the gene matches: 1. As DNA, the CDR3 is TGTGCCAGTAGTATAGCAGCGGGAGGGTACAATGAGCAGTTCTTC. Translation gives CASSIAAGGYNEQFF.

V usage is TRBV19 and J usage is TRBJ1-1; D possibly corresponds to TRBD1 (5 bases). The CDR3 loop spans 11 amino acids. V lost 6 bases to trimming and J lost 8 bases, with 10 bases between them. The germline V gene has CDR1 LNHDA and CDR2 SQIVND (reference sequence). DNA for the CDR3: TGTGCCAGTAGATCTCGACAGGAAGCTTTCTTT. Translated, it gives CASRSRQEAFF. The full variable domain, in which reference TRBV19 and TRBJ1-1 provide the parts outside the CDR3, is DGGITQSPKYLFRKEGQNVTLSCEQNLNHDAMYWYRQDPGQGLRLIYYSQIVNDFQKGDIAEGYSVSREKKESFPLTVTSAQKNPTAFYLCASRSRQEAFFGQGTRLTVV.

The chain employs TRBV5-1 and TRBJ1-3; no clear D. Trimming removed 0 bases at V and 1 base at J, with 5 bases between. This CDR3 has 14 amino acids. The germline V gene encodes CDR1 SGHRS and CDR2 YFSETQ. In DNA, the CDR3 is TGCGCCAGCAGCTTGGACGGGTCTGGAAACACCATATATTTT. Its protein is CASSLDGSGNTIYF.

This clone occurred a few times. CDR3 nucleotides: TGTGCCAGCAGTGTGGGACAGGGGACATCACCCCTCCACTTT. Translating it yields CASSVGQGTSPLHF. The chain links TRBV27 to TRBJ1-6, with TRBD1 matching over 10 bases. This CDR3 comprises 14 residues. Trimming removed 5 bases from V and 10 bases from J; junction bases left unmatched: 5. The germline CDR1 and CDR2 sequences are MNHEY and SMNVEV (reference sequence).

This chain links TRBV5-6 with TRBJ1-3, with 7 bases aligning to TRBD1. Germline V gives CDR1 SGHDT, CDR2 YYEEEE. The V gene end was trimmed by 3 bases and the J gene end by 3 bases; junction bases not matched to a gene: 9. The CDR3 contains 16 residues. In nucleotides, the CDR3 is TGTGCCAGCAGCTCGGGACAGATCATTTTTGGAAACACCATATATTTT. As protein: CASSSGQIIFGNTIYF.